Below, 11 T cell receptor beta chains from the same sample are listed, as sequenced in a study of blood T cells in healthy people across ages. Using a J-beta primer mix together with a sample-barcoded 5' primer, a second PCR was run for roughly 6 to 11 cycles. TCRdb re-analysed the 5' RACE reads in MiXCR, keeping a single row per CDR3 protein. The sample has 1.5 million to 2 million distinct CDR3 sequences, just under 50% seen once. Sequencing used blood. The receptor set was obtained from a middle-aged woman in good health.

The chain joins TRBV6-2 or TRBV6-3 to TRBJ2-2; 10 bases match TRBD1. The length of the CDR3 is 16 residues. The germline V gene has CDR1 MNHEY and CDR2 SVGEGT. V shed 5 bases, J shed 12 bases, and the junction held 15 bases outside the gene matches. The CDR3 coding sequence is TGTGCCAGCAGTGACCTTTTTACCGGGACAGGGGTACAGCTGTTTTTT. Protein: CASSDLFTGTGVQLFF.

This clonotype has only a few counts. One junction end does not reproduce the germline sequence, and a read error may be involved. The chain recombines TRBV2 with TRBJ2-5, with 7 positions matching TRBD2. The tail of the sequence fits TRBJ2-7 better, so the J call may be wrong. The CDR3 runs to 14 residues. Germline V gene lookup returns CDR1 SNHLY and CDR2 FYNNEI. CDR3 coding DNA: TGTGCCAGCAGGGAAGCGGGGCGGGCCTACGAGCAGTACTTC. Its protein product is CASREAGRAYEQYF.

This clonotype was found a few times. The chain uses TRBV7-8 and TRBJ2-1; D uncertain. The CDR3 is 17 residues long. V was pared by 5 bases and J by 0 bases, with 17 bases between. Germline V CDR1 and CDR2: SGHVS, FQNEAQ. CDR3 region: CASSGSAFLSSYNEQFF. The CDR3, as DNA: TGTGCCAGCAGCGGTTCGGCCTTCCTAAGCTCCTACAATGAGCAGTTCTTC.

The rearrangement joins TRBV7-9 to TRBJ2-7, with D maybe TRBD2 (6 bases). Germline CDR1 and CDR2: SEHNR and FQNEAQ (reference sequence). The ends were cut back, 6 bases at V and 2 bases at J, with 14 bases in the middle. The CDR3 contains 14 residues. CDR3 in amino acids: CASSTGLTAYEQYF. The CDR3 DNA follows: TGTGCCAGCAGTACGGGACTCACAGCCTACGAGCAGTACTTC.

This chain uses TRBV28 with TRBJ2-3; the D is unclear. With 5 bases removed from V and 5 bases from J, the gap between germline ends came to 20 bases. The CDR3 contains 16 residues. The germline V gene has CDR1 MDHEN and CDR2 SYDVKM. CDR3 sequence (DNA): TGTGCCAGCAGTGAAGGCTACGGACCCGGTGAAGATACGCAGTATTTT. Amino acids: CASSEGYGPGEDTQYF.

The gene calls are TRBV11-1 and TRBJ2-5; the D gene is possibly TRBD2 (7 bases). Trimming stripped 5 bases from V and 2 bases from J, with 15 bases between. Germline V lookup: CDR1 SGHAT, CDR2 FQDESV (reference sequence). There are 15 residues in the CDR3. The CDR3 here is CASSRRAGAQETQYF. The CDR3 DNA reads TGTGCCAGCAGCCGCCGGGCGGGGGCACAAGAGACCCAGTACTTC. The entire variable domain, with the rest obtained from reference TRBV11-1 and TRBJ2-5, is as follows: EAEVAQSPRYKITEKSQAVAFWCDPISGHATLYWYRQILGQGPELLVQFQDESVVDDSQLPKDRFSAERLKGVDSTLKIQPAELGDSAMYLCASSRRAGAQETQYFGPGTRLLVL.

This clonotype was detected only a few times. The rearrangement links TRBV29-1 to TRBJ1-2; the D gene is possibly TRBD1 (6 bases). V lost 1 base and J lost 7, with 19 bases in between. The CDR3 length is 15 residues. CDR1 and CDR2 (germline): SQVTM, ANQGSEA. In DNA, the CDR3 is TGCAGCGTTGAAGCCGACAGGCAGAGAGTAAGTGGCTACACCTTC. Amino acid sequence: CSVEADRQRVSGYTF. Drawing the rest from reference TRBV29-1 and TRBJ1-2, the complete variable domain is SAVISQKPSRDICQRGTSLTIQCQVDSQVTMMFWYRQQPGQSLTLIATANQGSEATYESGFVIDKFPISRPNLTFSTLTVSNMSPEDSSIYLCSVEADRQRVSGYTFGSGTRLTVV.

The rearrangement uses TRBV28 and TRBJ2-3; 10 bases agree with TRBD2. This CDR3 region has 19 residues. Per the germline V gene, CDR1 is MDHEN and CDR2 is SYDVKM. V lost 2 bases, J lost 1 base, and 12 bases stayed unmatched. This CDR3 is CASSLGKAGGPLGTDTQYF. The CDR3 region has the DNA TGTGCCAGCAGTTTAGGAAAAGCGGGGGGGCCTCTGGGCACAGATACGCAGTATTTT.

This clonotype appeared a few times. The V gene is TRBV7-2, the J gene TRBJ1-1; the D gene is possibly TRBD1 (5 bases). Trimming pared 8 bases from V and 6 bases from J, leaving 22 bases between. CDR1 and CDR2 from the germline V gene are SGHTA and FQGNSA. The CDR3 runs to 15 residues. The CDR3 reads CASGDVRGIVSEAFF. CDR3 nucleotide sequence: TGTGCCAGCGGGGATGTCCGGGGGATTGTGTCTGAAGCTTTCTTT.

The table lists this clonotype with many counts. An end of the junction does not agree with germline; a read error may underlie this. This chain connects TRBV6-2 or TRBV6-3 to TRBJ2-7; D is uncertain. This CDR3 is 11 amino acids long. The V gene's germline CDR1 is MNHEY and CDR2 SVGEGT. The CDR3 DNA follows: TGCGCCAGCAGCATGGGTTACGAGCAGTACTTC. Protein: CASSMGYEQYF.

The chain carries TRBV13 and TRBJ2-5; a possible D gene is TRBD1 (7 bases). Germline V lookup: CDR1 PRHDT, CDR2 FYEKMQ (reference sequence). The CDR3 runs 16 residues. The V gene lost 1 base and the J gene lost 2 bases, with 14 bases spanning the gap. The CDR3 region is CASSLDTGDSQETQYF. The CDR3 region has the DNA TGTGCCAGCAGCTTAGATACAGGGGACTCTCAAGAGACCCAGTACTTC.